These 18 T cell receptor beta chains share one sample of origin, sequenced in a study of glioma-infiltrating T cells after dendritic cell vaccination. Time point indicated: after dendritic cell vaccination, including at tumor progression/relapse. Using immunoSEQ multiplex PCR, the repertoire was profiled, and TCRdb retains in-frame clones only, with some absent. The table lists about 82,000 clones, 83% of them singletons. The specimen was blood, collected after dendritic cell vaccination. Every receptor here comes from a human donor with glioblastoma.

V gene TRBV27 combines with J gene TRBJ1-5; perhaps TRBD1 as D (5 bases). Trimming stripped 2 bases from V and 7 bases from J, with 9 bases between. The CDR3 is 13 residues long. Germline assignment: CDR1 MNHEY and CDR2 SMNVEV (reference sequence). The CDR3 spells CASSLGGVQPQHF. DNA of the CDR3: TGTGCCAGCAGTTTAGGAGGGGTACAGCCCCAGCATTTT.

This clone has more than one count but fewer than ten. The chain is built from TRBV5-1 and TRBJ1-1; D gene unclear. This CDR3 has 13 residues. Germline V gene lookup returns CDR1 SGHRS and CDR2 YFSETQ. V lost 0 bases and J 1 base, leaving 4 bases between the germline ends. The CDR3 is CASSLEANTEAFF. Written as DNA, the CDR3 is TGCGCCAGCAGCTTGGAAGCGAACACTGAAGCTTTCTTT.

This clone was observed once. The chain has TRBV7-2 and TRBJ2-7; 7 bases fit TRBD1. Germline assignment: CDR1 SGHTA and CDR2 FQGNSA. This CDR3 is built from 14 residues. With V trimmed by 3 bases and J by 3 bases, 5 bases remained unmatched. This chain's CDR3 is CASSFGQGDYEQYF. In DNA form, the CDR3 reads TGTGCCAGCAGCTTCGGGCAGGGGGACTACGAGCAGTACTTC. Complete variable domain (other parts from reference TRBV7-2 and TRBJ2-7): GAGVSQSPSNKVTEKGKDVELRCDPISGHTALYWYRQSLGQGLEFLIYFQGNSAPDKSGLPSDRFSAERTGGSVSTLTIQRTQQEDSAVYLCASSFGQGDYEQYFGPGTRLTVT.

The chain combines TRBV11-2 with TRBJ1-2; perhaps TRBD1 as D (5 bases). Trimming removed 5 bases at V and 6 bases at J, with 16 bases between. The CDR3 is 14 residues long. Germline-derived CDR1 and CDR2 are SGHAT and FQNNGV. CDR3 region: CASSPGGNLDGYTF. In DNA form, the CDR3 reads TGTGCCAGCAGCCCTGGGGGGAATTTGGATGGCTACACCTTC.

The genes are TRBV7-7 and TRBJ2-5; 7 bases are a match to TRBD1. Germline V CDR1 and CDR2: SSHAT, FNYEAQ (reference sequence). Trimming at V came to 3 bases and at J to 4 bases, leaving 2 bases not matched to a gene. The CDR3 loop spans 13 amino acids. The CDR3 loop reads CASSFDRAETQYF. CDR3 sequence (DNA): TGTGCCAGCAGCTTCGACAGGGCAGAGACCCAGTACTTC.

The rearrangement links TRBV13 to TRBJ1-3; D might be TRBD1 (5 bases). Trimming left V 0 bases short and J 2 bases short, with 11 bases between. The CDR3 loop spans 16 amino acids. Germline CDR1 PRHDT, CDR2 FYEKMQ (reference sequence). In DNA, the CDR3 is TGTGCCAGCAGCTTAGGGGCAGGGCGGACTGGAAACACCATATATTTT. It encodes CASSLGAGRTGNTIYF.

The genes are TRBV6-5 and TRBJ2-2; 8 nucleotides line up with TRBD1. V was pared by 6 bases and J by 1 base, with 4 bases of the junction left unmatched. The CDR3 extends over 15 amino acids. CDR1 and CDR2 from the germline V gene are MNHEY and SVGAGI. CDR3 amino acids: CASSVDRVNTGELFF. For the CDR3, the DNA is TGTGCCAGCAGCGTGGACAGGGTGAACACCGGGGAGCTGTTTTTT.

This chain links TRBV6-6 with TRBJ2-5, with TRBD1 matching over 10 bases. CDR1 and CDR2 from the germline V gene are MNHNY and SVGAGI (reference sequence). Trimming at V came to 0 bases and at J to 2 bases, leaving 3 bases not matched to a gene. The CDR3 has 16 residues. CDR3 DNA sequence: TGTGCCAGCAGTTACTCGACAGGGGGCCTGCAAGAGACCCAGTACTTC. It specifies CASSYSTGGLQETQYF.

J is TRBJ1-4 and V is TRBV19; 7 bases fit TRBD1. Germline V gives CDR1 LNHDA, CDR2 SQIVND (reference sequence). Trimming removed 3 bases from V and 4 bases from J; junction bases left unmatched: 8. This CDR3 contains 16 residues. CDR3 protein: CASSIPGTAFNEKLFF. The CDR3 bases are TGTGCCAGTAGTATCCCCGGGACAGCCTTTAATGAAAAACTGTTTTTT.

This clone was detected only once. The chain uses TRBV7-2 and TRBJ1-3; perhaps TRBD1 as D (5 bases). The CDR3 runs 14 residues. The V and J ends lost 8 bases and 4 bases respectively, with 15 bases between them. Germline V CDR1 and CDR2: SGHTA, FQGNSA. CDR3 coding DNA: TGTGCCAGCCGAGGAAGGGGCGCCGGAAACACCATATATTTT. As protein: CASRGRGAGNTIYF.

V and J are TRBV5-1 and TRBJ2-2; D is possibly TRBD2 (6 bases). The CDR3 sequence is 15 residues long. Trimming removed 0 bases at V and 5 bases at J, with 11 bases between. CDR1 is SGHRS, CDR2 YFSETQ, per germline. The CDR3 nucleotides read TGCGCCAGCAGCTTGGCCTGGGGGGATACCGGGGAGCTGTTTTTT. Protein: CASSLAWGDTGELFF.

The chain carries TRBV19 and TRBJ1-5; perhaps TRBD1 as D (6 bases). CDR1 LNHDA and CDR2 SQIVND come from the germline V gene (reference sequence). Trimming shortened V by 6 bases and J by 6 bases, and 12 bases separated the two germline ends. The CDR3 length is 13 residues. CDR3 in amino acids: CASSFRGAQPQHF. DNA for the CDR3: TGTGCCAGTAGCTTCAGGGGTGCTCAGCCCCAGCATTTT.

The rearrangement links TRBV9 to TRBJ1-5; D call uncertain. CDR1 is SGDLS and CDR2 is YYNGEE in the germline V gene. V was pared by 2 bases and J by 0 bases, with 9 bases between. The CDR3 totals 15 residues. The DNA of the CDR3 is TGTGCCAGCAGCGTTTCCGGGTATAGCAATCAGCCCCAGCATTTT. Its protein is CASSVSGYSNQPQHF.

This chain uses TRBV4-2 with TRBJ2-3; 7 bases map to TRBD1. V was pared by 4 bases and J by 5 bases, with 21 bases of the junction left unmatched. Germline assignment: CDR1 LGHNA and CDR2 YNFKEQ. The CDR3 has 19 amino acids. This CDR3 is CASSPLRHDRADRRDTQYF. As DNA, the CDR3 is TGTGCCAGCAGCCCCTTACGGCATGACAGGGCCGATAGAAGAGATACGCAGTATTTT.

The chain couples TRBV6-6 to TRBJ1-6; D is perhaps TRBD1 (5 bases). In germline, CDR1 is MNHNY, CDR2 SVGAGI (reference sequence). The CDR3 runs to 16 residues. V was cut by 3 bases and J by 2 bases, with 11 bases left in between. The CDR3 coding sequence is TGTGCCAGCAGTTATAGGGGAAGCACCTATAATTCACCCCTCCACTTT. This translates into CASSYRGSTYNSPLHF.

J is TRBJ2-7 and V is TRBV5-1, with a possible D match to TRBD1 (5 bases). With 2 bases removed from V and 1 base from J, the gap between germline ends came to 10 bases. This CDR3 contains 14 residues. The germline gives CDR1 SGHRS, CDR2 YFSETQ. CDR3 amino acids: CASSFRGGSYEQYF. CDR3 nucleotides: TGCGCCAGCAGCTTTAGGGGTGGATCCTACGAGCAGTACTTC.

The CDR3: CASSIGQWENTEAFF. In DNA, the CDR3 is TGTGCCAGCAGTATAGGACAGTGGGAGAACACTGAAGCTTTCTTT. V is TRBV7-9 and J is TRBJ1-1; D is possibly TRBD1 (6 bases). Germline V gene sequence: CDR1 SEHNR, CDR2 FQNEAQ (reference sequence). V lost 6 bases to trimming and J lost 1 base, with 15 bases between them. CDR3 length: 15 amino acids.

This chain links TRBV7-9 with TRBJ2-7; D is undetermined. V was clipped by 5 bases and J by 0 bases, with 14 bases between them. CDR1 SEHNR and CDR2 FQNEAQ come from the germline V gene (reference sequence). This CDR3 has 15 amino acids. CDR3 sequence reads: CASSPDGASSYEQYF. DNA of the CDR3: TGTGCCAGCAGCCCCGACGGAGCCAGCTCCTACGAGCAGTACTTC.